One sample yielded the 17 T cell receptor beta chains listed below, sequenced in a study of technical replicates of blood from several donors (dated by TCRdb to the late 2010s). Receptor amplification or capture employed the immunoSEQ multiplex PCR assay. The table comes from immuneACCESS by way of TCRdb, which keeps in-frame sequences with V and J called. Part of the clones is missing from these tables; in studies checked, under half for an unresolved V gene and the rest for unknown reasons. This sample has 75,000 to 100,000 clones in its table, and about 94% of those were observed once. Clones ranked in the top ten supply around 0.41% of the sample. The sequencing input was T cells isolated from PBMCs. Source of these receptors: a human donor in good health.

The rearrangement links TRBV19 to TRBJ2-7; TRBD2 agrees at 8 bases. The CDR3 extends over 18 amino acids. J lost 2 bases, V lost 2 bases, and 14 bases had no gene match. Germline loops: CDR1 LNHDA, CDR2 SQIVND (reference sequence). The CDR3 sequence is CASSINPPTSGLPYEQYF. DNA of the CDR3: TGTGCCAGTAGTATAAACCCCCCTACTAGCGGTTTACCCTACGAGCAGTACTTC.

The J gene is TRBJ1-2, the V gene TRBV6-6; TRBD1 matches 7 bases. The V segment lost 5 bases and the J segment 7 bases; nucleotides outside the gene matches: 4. The CDR3 runs to 12 residues. Looked up from germline, CDR1 is MNHNY and CDR2 is SVGAGI (reference sequence). The CDR3 DNA is TGTGCCAGCAGTAGGGGGCTAGGTGGCTACACCTTC. Amino acids: CASSRGLGGYTF.

The chain is built from TRBV27 and TRBJ2-3; D remains ambiguous. V shed 2 bases and J shed 2 bases, with 8 bases lying between them. Germline V gene sequence: CDR1 MNHEY, CDR2 SMNVEV (reference sequence). CDR3 length: 14 amino acids. DNA for the CDR3: TGTGCCAGCAGTTTAAACTCTTTCACAGATACGCAGTATTTT. Translating it yields CASSLNSFTDTQYF.

The chain links TRBV12-5 to TRBJ2-7, with D maybe TRBD2 (5 bases). The ends were cut back, 1 base at V and 2 bases at J, with 9 bases in the middle. The germline V gene encodes CDR1 LGHNT and CDR2 FRNRAP. CDR3 size: 14 residues. The CDR3 DNA reads as TGTGCTAGTGGTTTGGGGGAGAGACCCTACGAGCAGTACTTC. It yields the protein CASGLGERPYEQYF. The entire variable domain, with the rest obtained from reference TRBV12-5 and TRBJ2-7, is as follows: DARVTQTPRHKVTEMGQEVTMRCQPILGHNTVFWYRQTMMQGLELLAYFRNRAPLDDSGMPKDRFSAEMPDATLATLKIQPSEPRDSAVYFCASGLGERPYEQYFGPGTRLTVT.

The V gene is TRBV20-1, the J gene TRBJ1-4; possibly TRBD1 for D (5 bases). Trimming pared 7 bases from V and 8 bases from J, leaving 11 bases between. This CDR3 has 11 residues. Germline V gene lookup returns CDR1 DFQATT and CDR2 SNEGSKA (reference sequence). CDR3 in DNA: TGCAGTGTGAGGCAGGGAGAAAAACTGTTTTTT. Translated, it gives CSVRQGEKLFF.

The gene calls are TRBV18 and TRBJ2-1, with D perhaps matching TRBD1 (5 bases). Between the trimmed V and J ends, which lost 2 bases and 5 bases, there was a span of 10 bases. Per the germline V gene, CDR1 is KGHSH and CDR2 is LQKENI. CDR3 size: 14 residues. In DNA, the CDR3 is TGTGCCAGCTCACCAATCAAGGACAACAATGAGCAGTTCTTC. Translated: CASSPIKDNNEQFF.

The chain employs TRBV6-5 and TRBJ1-5; D gene unclear. CDR1 MNHEY and CDR2 SVGAGI come from the germline V gene. Trimming stripped 0 bases from V and 9 bases from J, with 9 bases between. This CDR3 spans 13 amino acids. CDR3 nucleotide sequence: TGTGCCAGCAGTTACTCGTTGAGAACGCCCCAGCATTTT. This encodes CASSYSLRTPQHF.

The chain carries TRBV21-1 and TRBJ1-2; the table calls TRBD1, which could not be checked here. TRBV21-1 is assigned pseudogene status. This CDR3 spans 16 amino acids. The CDR3, as DNA: TGTGCCAGCAGCATCGACCGGGACAGGGCTAACTATGGCTACACCTTC. As protein: CASSIDRDRANYGYTF.

V usage is TRBV9 and J usage is TRBJ1-1; D not resolved. Germline CDR1 reads SGDLS; CDR2 reads YYNGEE. The V end lost 0 bases, the J end lost 7 bases, and 10 bases lay between the germline ends. CDR3 length equals 13 residues. The CDR3 loop is CASSVVEGHEAFF. The CDR3 DNA sequence: TGTGCCAGCAGCGTAGTCGAGGGCCATGAAGCTTTCTTT.

This clone was counted a single time. The chain recombines TRBV28 with TRBJ2-4; D is unclear. The germline V and J ends were trimmed by 4 bases and 1 base, with 5 bases remaining between them. The germline V gene has CDR1 MDHEN and CDR2 SYDVKM. CDR3 size: 13 residues. CDR3 sequence reads: CASSSLAKNIQYF. For the CDR3, the DNA is TGTGCCAGCAGTTCTTTGGCCAAAAACATTCAGTACTTC.

The chain recombines TRBV6-5 with TRBJ2-1; 8 bases line up with TRBD1. Germline lookup yields CDR1 MNHEY and CDR2 SVGAGI. Trimming at V came to 6 bases and at J to 8 bases, leaving 6 bases not matched to a gene. The CDR3 runs 13 residues. The CDR3 nucleotides read TGTGCCAGCAGCTCCGACAGGGGCCATGAGCAGTTCTTC. It specifies CASSSDRGHEQFF.

This chain uses TRBV6-1 with TRBJ2-5, with TRBD2 identical over 10 bases. The CDR3 extends over 17 amino acids. After removal of 0 bases from V and 0 bases from J, the junction contained 4 bases not matched to a gene. Germline assignment: CDR1 MNHNS and CDR2 SASEGT. The CDR3: CASSEARTSGYQETQYF. The CDR3 DNA is TGTGCCAGCAGTGAAGCTAGGACTAGCGGATACCAAGAGACCCAGTACTTC.

This chain joins TRBV10-2 and TRBJ2-2; possible D gene TRBD1, 5 bases. Looked up from germline, CDR1 is WSHSY and CDR2 is SAAADI. The CDR3 contains 15 residues. V lost 0 bases and J 5 bases, leaving 10 bases between the germline ends. The CDR3 nucleotides are TGCGCCAGCAGTGAGTCAAGGGGTGGAACCGGGGAGCTGTTTTTT. Translating gives CASSESRGGTGELFF.

V gene TRBV5-4 combines with J gene TRBJ2-3, with a tentative D call TRBD2 (5 bases). V lost 1 base to trimming and J lost 1 base, with 10 bases between them. This CDR3 comprises 15 residues. Germline V CDR1 and CDR2: SGHNT, YYREEE (reference sequence). The DNA of the CDR3 is TGTGCCAGCAGCTTGACGGGATGGGGCACAGATACGCAGTATTTT. Translated: CASSLTGWGTDTQYF.

This clone has only a few counts. This chain uses TRBV5-4 with TRBJ2-7; D is unresolved. Germline lookup yields CDR1 SGHNT and CDR2 YYREEE (reference sequence). V dropped 4 bases and J dropped 4 bases, with 15 bases sitting between them. The CDR3 length is 14 residues. CDR3 region: CASSRAPTRYEQYF. The CDR3 DNA is TGTGCCAGCAGCCGTGCCCCGACCAGGTACGAGCAGTACTTC.

The chain joins TRBV5-1 to TRBJ2-3, with TRBD2 matching over 15 bases. Germline V gene sequence: CDR1 SGHRS, CDR2 YFSETQ. Trimming removed 5 bases from V and 5 bases from J; junction bases left unmatched: 6. This CDR3 region has 16 residues. CDR3: CASSFGTSGRKDTQYF. CDR3 nucleotides: TGCGCCAGCAGTTTTGGGACTAGCGGGAGGAAAGATACGCAGTATTTT.

The chain has TRBV28 and TRBJ1-5, with TRBD1 identical over 8 bases. Losses at the gene ends were 4 bases for V and 5 bases for J; bases not matched to a gene: 7. CDR3 length equals 15 residues. The germline CDR1 and CDR2 sequences are MDHEN and SYDVKM. CDR3 DNA sequence: TGTGCCAGCAGTTCAGGGGGCGGTTTTCATCAGCCCCAGCATTTT. Translating gives CASSSGGGFHQPQHF.